The clone carrying this TCR beta chain was counted between two and nine times. The target antigen is unknown. Molecular-barcoded quantitative 5'-RACE produced these TCR beta libraries. MiXCR, applied by TCRdb to the 5' RACE reads, yields one record per CDR3 protein. The sample includes around 890,000 distinct CDR3 sequences, 10% to 15% of them seen just once. These data belong to a study of CD8 T cells in ankylosing spondylitis. Study-wide findings and caveats: Disease-linked clones bore a CD8+ phenotype, appearing relatively rarely in peripheral blood. Several highly homologous variants made up a TCR beta motif that seemed to typify ankylosing spondylitis blood. Significant enrichment of disease-linked clones was reportedly seen in matched ankylosing spondylitis synovial fluid. Several of the motif variants were reported before in synovial fluid and blood from reactive arthritis.

The V end was cut by 4 bases, the J end by 9 bases, with 7 bases between. This CDR3 region has 12 residues. In germline, CDR1 is MGHDK, CDR2 SYGVNS. Sample: blood, either unsorted or a sorted T cell fraction (not recorded which). This TCR was recovered from a male donor with ankylosing spondylitis. The V and J genes are TRBV25-1 and TRBJ1-6; D call uncertain. CDR3 sequence reads: CASSGGISPLHF. The CDR3 DNA sequence: TGTGCCAGCAGTGGTGGGATTTCACCCCTCCACTTT.